Given below is one TCR beta chain in context. The sample belongs to a study of blood T cell repertoires in COVID-19. For the study at large: Sites in the United States, Italy and Spain provided acute and convalescent COVID-19 samples. In each case, the material was cDNA or gDNA derived from T cells, B-cell-depleted T cells, or PBMCs.

As originally analysed: Estimates of nucleated cell counts were drawn from the amplification of reference gene primers. Data came from immunoSEQ multiplex PCR; TCRdb stores just in-frame clones and leaves some out. V, J and clone size were drawn from that table, and D and trimming were deduced from the DNA. This table has approximately 94,000 clones, about 85% appearing once. Trimming shortened V by 5 bases and J by 5 bases, and 10 bases separated the two germline ends. This CDR3 has 14 residues. The V gene's germline CDR1 is MNHEY and CDR2 SMNVEV (reference sequence). The source of this sequence is a human donor in a cohort sampled during active COVID-19. The genes are TRBV27 and TRBJ1-6; D perhaps matches TRBD1 (6 bases). Material for sequencing was peripheral blood. CDR3 coding DNA: TGTGCCAGCAGTATATGGACAGATAATTCACCCCTCCACTTT. This sequence encodes CASSIWTDNSPLHF.